This T cell receptor (beta chain) was captured by sequencing in a study of blood T cell repertoires in COVID-19. At the level of the study: Both acute and convalescent COVID-19 samples were obtained from the United States, Italy and Spain.

This CDR3 has 14 amino acids. Germline CDR1 and CDR2: SGHAT and FQNNGV. Trimming removed 5 bases at V and 2 bases at J, with 12 bases between. The data were produced by immunoSEQ multiplex PCR, yet TCRdb's version contains in-frame clones alone and is incomplete. This table has 250,000 to 300,000 clones, around 79% appearing once. This chain uses TRBV11-2 with TRBJ1-2, with a weak D call TRBD1 (6 bases). The sequenced sample consisted of peripheral blood. The source is a woman of 80 years or more with acute or convalescent COVID-19. CDR3 DNA: TGTGCCAGCAGCCCCTACCAGGGGAACTATGGCTACACCTTC. Protein: CASSPYQGNYGYTF.